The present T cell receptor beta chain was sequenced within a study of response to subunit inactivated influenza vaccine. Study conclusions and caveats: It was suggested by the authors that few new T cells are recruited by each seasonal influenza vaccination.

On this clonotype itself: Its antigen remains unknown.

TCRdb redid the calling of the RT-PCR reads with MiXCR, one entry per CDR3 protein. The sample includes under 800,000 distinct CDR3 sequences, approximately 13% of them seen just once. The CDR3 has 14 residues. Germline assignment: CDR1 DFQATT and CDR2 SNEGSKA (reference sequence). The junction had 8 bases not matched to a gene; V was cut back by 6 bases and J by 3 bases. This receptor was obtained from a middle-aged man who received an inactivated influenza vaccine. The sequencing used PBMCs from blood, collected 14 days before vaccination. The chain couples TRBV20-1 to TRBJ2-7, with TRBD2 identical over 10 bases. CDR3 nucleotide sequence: TGCAGTGCCCCCAGCGGGAGGGAGGGCTACGAGCAGTACTTC. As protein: CSAPSGREGYEQYF.